This entry features one T cell receptor (beta chain) sequence. The sample originates from a study of blood T cell repertoires in COVID-19. Study-wide background: Material from acute and convalescent COVID-19 was sourced from the United States, Italy and Spain. Nucleic acid was either cDNA or gDNA, and it came from T cells, B-cell-depleted T cells, or PBMCs.

V lost 6 bases to trimming and J lost 1 base, with 9 bases between them. This CDR3 region has 13 residues. Germline CDR1 reads SGHTA; CDR2 reads FQGNSA. The table came from immunoSEQ multiplex PCR; TCRdb's copy has only in-frame clones and leaves some out. The table has tens of thousands of clones, around 67% seen once. The receptor's source is a human donor in a cohort sampled during active COVID-19. The chain employs TRBV7-2 and TRBJ2-5, with a possible D match to TRBD1 (6 bases). The sample consisted of peripheral blood. The DNA of the CDR3 is TGTGCCAGCAGGGACAGCCTCCAAGAGACCCAGTACTTC. Amino acids: CASRDSLQETQYF. The full variable domain, rest sourced from reference TRBV7-2 and TRBJ2-5, is GAGVSQSPSNKVTEKGKDVELRCDPISGHTALYWYRQSLGQGLEFLIYFQGNSAPDKSGLPSDRFSAERTGGSVSTLTIQRTQQEDSAVYLCASRDSLQETQYFGPGTRLLVL.